A single sample gave rise to the 7 T cell receptor beta chains below, sequenced in a study of shared clonotypes between healthy human individuals. The method was immunoSEQ multiplex PCR; TCRdb's version includes in-frame clones alone and lacks a portion of them. The sample lists approximately 2.1 million clones; more than 85% were seen once. Sequencing was done on a sample of naive CD4+ T cells from PBMCs. As for subset: CD45RA+ positively selected. The receptors shown here come from a man between 18 and 29 years old in good health. Some clones in this sample may be carry-over from other donors' samples.

V usage is TRBV7-3 and J usage is TRBJ1-2; D may be TRBD1 (6 bases). The CDR3 runs to 19 residues. V lost 4 bases and J 0 bases, leaving 24 bases between the germline ends. CDR1 SGHTA and CDR2 FQGTGA come from the germline V gene. DNA of the CDR3: TGTGCCAGCAGCTCCCCCACGATCAGGGGTGGGAGTTCTAACTATGGCTACACCTTC. This gives the protein CASSSPTIRGGSSNYGYTF. The full variable domain, its missing parts supplied by reference TRBV7-3 and TRBJ1-2, is GAGVSQTPSNKVTEKGKYVELRCDPISGHTALYWYRQSLGQGPEFLIYFQGTGAADDSGLPNDRFFAVRPEGSVSTLKIQRTERGDSAVYLCASSSPTIRGGSSNYGYTFGSGTRLTVV.

The chain combines TRBV28 with TRBJ2-3, with TRBD2 matching 7 bases. The CDR3 contains 13 residues. Germline CDR1 and CDR2: MDHEN and SYDVKM. Trimming cost V 5 bases and J 3 bases; bases outside gene matches: 2. This CDR3 reads CASSRAGTDTQYF. CDR3 bases: TGTGCCAGCAGTCGAGCGGGAACAGATACGCAGTATTTT.

The rearrangement links TRBV7-9 to TRBJ1-2, with D possibly being TRBD1 (6 bases). Germline-derived CDR1 and CDR2 are SEHNR and FQNEAQ (reference sequence). V was shortened by 5 bases and J by 3 bases, with 13 bases between the two germline ends. The CDR3 runs 14 residues. This chain's CDR3 is CASSASGVDYGYTF. CDR3 bases: TGTGCCAGCAGCGCATCAGGGGTGGACTATGGCTACACCTTC.

The J gene is TRBJ1-1, the V gene TRBV5-1; D unresolved. The CDR3 runs 14 residues. The V gene lost 0 bases and the J gene lost 5 bases, with 11 bases spanning the gap. The V gene's germline CDR1 is SGHRS and CDR2 YFSETQ. DNA of the CDR3: TGCGCCAGCAGCTTGGCGGTCGGAAGTACTGAAGCTTTCTTT. It yields the protein CASSLAVGSTEAFF.

On this clone itself: The sample contains more than one DNA sequence encoding this CDR3. V usage is TRBV7-9 and J usage is TRBJ1-4; D is undetermined. Trimming took off 3 bases at V and 8 bases at J, with 10 bases between the two ends. CDR3 length: 13 amino acids. In germline, CDR1 is SEHNR, CDR2 FQNEAQ (reference sequence). The CDR3 DNA is TGTGCCAGCAGCTTCCGGGAAGACGAAAAACTGTTTTTT. Its protein product is CASSFREDEKLFF.

The chain joins TRBV6-1 to TRBJ1-3; 9 bases map to TRBD1. The V and J ends lost 6 bases and 4 bases, in that order; junction bases with no gene match: 4. Germline CDR1 reads MNHNS; CDR2 reads SASEGT. The CDR3 contains 14 residues. Here the CDR3 reads CASRQGQGGNTIYF. For the CDR3, the DNA is TGTGCCAGCAGACAGGGACAGGGCGGAAACACCATATATTTT.

The genes are TRBV9 and TRBJ2-3; D is unresolved. There are 15 residues in the CDR3. Trimming pared 0 bases from V and 2 bases from J, leaving 10 bases between. The germline V gene has CDR1 SGDLS and CDR2 YYNGEE. This CDR3 is CASSVGPHYTDTQYF. The CDR3 bases are TGTGCCAGCAGCGTAGGACCGCACTACACAGATACGCAGTATTTT.